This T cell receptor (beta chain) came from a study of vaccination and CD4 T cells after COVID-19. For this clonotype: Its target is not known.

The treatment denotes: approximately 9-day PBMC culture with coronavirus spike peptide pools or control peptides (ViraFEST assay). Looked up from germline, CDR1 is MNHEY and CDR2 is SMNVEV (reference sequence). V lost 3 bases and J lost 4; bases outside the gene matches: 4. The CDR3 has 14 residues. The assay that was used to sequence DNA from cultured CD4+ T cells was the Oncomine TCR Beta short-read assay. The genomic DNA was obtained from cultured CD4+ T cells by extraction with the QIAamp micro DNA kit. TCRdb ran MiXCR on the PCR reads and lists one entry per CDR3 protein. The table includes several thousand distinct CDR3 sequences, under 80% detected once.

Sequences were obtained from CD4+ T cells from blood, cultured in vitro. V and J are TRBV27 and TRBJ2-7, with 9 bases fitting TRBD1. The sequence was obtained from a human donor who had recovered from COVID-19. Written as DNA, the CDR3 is TGTGCCAGCAGTTTTGACAGGGGGGTATACGAGCAGTACTTC. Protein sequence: CASSFDRGVYEQYF.